The 30 T cell receptor beta chains below come from one sample, sequenced in a study of T cell responses to AZD1222 COVID-19 vaccine. Measured with immunoSEQ multiplex PCR; TCRdb has only the in-frame clones, and not every one. The repertoire holds about 140,000 clones, with 89% as singletons. Sample: peripheral blood, taken on day 0 of AZD1222 vaccination. The receptors derive from an adult in good health.

The chain uses TRBV2 and TRBJ1-1; D is ambiguous. The CDR3 has 12 amino acids. Trimming took off 8 bases at V and 3 bases at J, with 10 bases between the two ends. Per germline, CDR1 SNHLY and CDR2 FYNNEI. This chain's CDR3 is CASASRYTEAFF. The CDR3 DNA sequence: TGTGCCAGCGCTTCTCGCTACACTGAAGCTTTCTTT.

The genes are TRBV5-4 and TRBJ2-2; perhaps TRBD1 as D (5 bases). The V end lost 1 base, the J end lost 7 bases, and 14 bases lay between the germline ends. Per the germline V gene, CDR1 is SGHNT and CDR2 is YYREEE (reference sequence). The CDR3 extends over 15 amino acids. The CDR3 DNA sequence: TGTGCCAGCAGCTTGTGGTCAGGGCGCGGCGGGGAGCTGTTTTTT. Translation: CASSLWSGRGGELFF.

V is TRBV7-9 and J is TRBJ2-5; maybe TRBD1 (5 bases). Germline V lookup: CDR1 SEHNR, CDR2 FQNEAQ (reference sequence). The V and J ends lost 2 bases and 1 base respectively, with 11 bases between them. CDR3 size: 15 residues. The CDR3 region is CASSLRGLSQETQYF. CDR3 nucleotide sequence: TGTGCCAGCAGCTTAAGGGGATTGAGCCAAGAGACCCAGTACTTC.

V usage is TRBV6-1 and J usage is TRBJ1-6; D remains ambiguous. CDR3 size: 14 residues. The V gene's germline CDR1 is MNHNS and CDR2 SASEGT. The V end was cut by 0 bases, the J end by 9 bases, with 9 bases between. For the CDR3, the DNA is TGTGCCAGCAGTGAAGCCGGGGTGGCTTCACCCCTCCACTTT. Translating it yields CASSEAGVASPLHF.

The rearrangement uses TRBV5-8 and TRBJ2-3, with a weak D call TRBD1 (6 bases). The CDR3 sequence is 14 residues long. Between the trimmed V and J ends, which lost 2 bases and 5 bases, there was a span of 12 bases. Germline V gene lookup returns CDR1 SGHTS and CDR2 YDEGEE. The CDR3 DNA is TGTGCCAGCAGCTTAACAGGGAAAAGAGATACGCAGTATTTT. Translation gives CASSLTGKRDTQYF.

The V and J genes are TRBV27 and TRBJ1-4; D perhaps matches TRBD1 (6 bases). The CDR3 contains 16 residues. V lost 6 bases to trimming and J lost 5 bases, with 19 bases between them. CDR1 MNHEY and CDR2 SMNVEV come from the germline V gene (reference sequence). As DNA, the CDR3 is TGTGCCAGCAGGCGCTCTAGAACAGGACAGAATGAAAAACTGTTTTTT. Its protein product is CASRRSRTGQNEKLFF.

The V gene is TRBV3-1 (or the pseudogene TRBV3-2), the J gene TRBJ2-1; D is possibly TRBD2 (5 bases). In germline, CDR1 is LGHDT, CDR2 YNNKEL (reference sequence). The CDR3 runs 15 residues. Trimming shortened V by 2 bases and J by 0 bases, and 8 bases separated the two germline ends. This CDR3 is CASSQLASSYNEQFF. CDR3 sequence (DNA): TGTGCCAGCAGCCAATTAGCGAGCTCCTACAATGAGCAGTTCTTC.

A single count supports this clone. The chain combines TRBV6-6 with TRBJ2-7; 9 nucleotides line up with TRBD1. V trimming: 2 bases; J trimming: 5 bases; junction bases outside the gene matches: 10. Germline CDR1 and CDR2: MNHNY and SVGAGI (reference sequence). This CDR3 is 16 amino acids long. CDR3 DNA: TGTGCCAGCAGTTACGGTACGGACAGGGGAATGGACGAGCAGTACTTC. Residues: CASSYGTDRGMDEQYF.

The CDR3 region has the DNA TGTGCCAGCAGTGAACTGGGACTCAATCAGCCCCAGCATTTT. This sequence encodes CASSELGLNQPQHF. The chain uses TRBV25-1 and TRBJ1-5; tentatively, D is TRBD1 (5 bases). Germline CDR1 is MGHDK and CDR2 is SYGVNS. Trimming stripped 2 bases from V and 3 bases from J, with 8 bases between. This CDR3 has 14 amino acids.

J is TRBJ1-1 and V is TRBV18; the D is unclear. CDR3 length equals 13 residues. Trimming pared 8 bases from V and 1 base from J, leaving 11 bases between. Germline CDR1 KGHSH, CDR2 LQKENI. The CDR3 bases are TGTGCCAGCCAACTTGGCGGGAACACTGAAGCTTTCTTT. Translating gives CASQLGGNTEAFF.

This chain uses TRBV3-1 (or the pseudogene TRBV3-2) with TRBJ1-2; D is possibly TRBD1 (5 bases). The CDR3 is 15 residues long. The V and J ends lost 1 base and 4 bases respectively, with 13 bases between them. CDR1 is LGHDT and CDR2 is YNNKEL in the germline V gene (reference sequence). The CDR3 spells CASSQVRGSGYGYTF. CDR3 nucleotides: TGTGCCAGCAGCCAAGTAAGGGGCTCAGGCTATGGCTACACCTTC.

The chain has TRBV4-1 and TRBJ2-1; 7 bases align to TRBD1. J was trimmed by 6 bases and V by 3 bases; bases with no gene match: 11. CDR1 is MGHRA, CDR2 YSYEKL, per germline. This CDR3 has 16 residues. CDR3 sequence: CASSQKAWDRPNEQFF. The CDR3 DNA follows: TGCGCCAGCAGCCAGAAGGCTTGGGACAGACCCAATGAGCAGTTCTTC.

The J gene is TRBJ2-7, the V gene TRBV7-6; TRBD1 matches at 7 bases. From germline, CDR1 is SGHVS and CDR2 FNYEAQ. There are 16 residues in the CDR3. V gave up 2 bases and J gave up 2 bases; unmatched junction bases: 9. The CDR3 sequence is CASSLYGTVEAYEQYF. In DNA form, the CDR3 reads TGTGCCAGCAGCTTATACGGGACAGTAGAGGCCTACGAGCAGTACTTC.

The rearrangement links TRBV5-1 to TRBJ1-1, with 11 bases identical to TRBD1. Germline assignment: CDR1 SGHRS and CDR2 YFSETQ. This CDR3 has 16 amino acids. Trimming removed 0 bases from V and 1 base from J; junction bases left unmatched: 2. The CDR3 sequence is CASSLGTGGRNTEAFF. The CDR3 bases are TGCGCCAGCAGCTTGGGGACAGGGGGCCGGAACACTGAAGCTTTCTTT.

The CDR3 DNA is TGTGCCAGCAGTCCCGACAGGGGGCTCTACGAGCAGTACTTC. Encoded protein: CASSPDRGLYEQYF. This chain uses TRBV2 with TRBJ2-7; TRBD1 agrees at 10 bases. The CDR3 runs to 14 residues. CDR1 is SNHLY, CDR2 FYNNEI, per germline. The V segment lost 5 bases and the J segment 3 bases; nucleotides outside the gene matches: 4. Drawing the rest from reference TRBV2 and TRBJ2-7, the complete variable domain is EPEVTQTPSHQVTQMGQEVILRCVPISNHLYFYWYRQILGQKVEFLVSFYNNEISEKSEIFDDQFSVERPDGSNFTLKIRSTKLEDSAMYFCASSPDRGLYEQYFGPGTRLTVT.

The chain carries TRBV5-1 and TRBJ1-1; D is ambiguous. This CDR3 is built from 17 residues. Trimming removed 3 bases from V and 3 bases from J, with 21 bases in between. Germline CDR1 SGHRS, CDR2 YFSETQ. The CDR3 nucleotides read TGCGCCAGCAGCTCCGATCACAATCAGGCCCGGCACACTGAAGCTTTCTTT. It is translated as CASSSDHNQARHTEAFF.

The chain employs TRBV9 and TRBJ2-3, with a tentative D call TRBD2 (5 bases). The CDR3 extends over 15 amino acids. In germline, CDR1 is SGDLS, CDR2 YYNGEE. Trimming removed 1 base at V and 3 bases at J, with 12 bases between. The CDR3 nucleotides are TGTGCCAGCAGCGTATTCGGGATTTCGACAGATACGCAGTATTTT. Its translation is CASSVFGISTDTQYF.

The V call is TRBV7-3, the J call TRBJ2-3; D remains unclear. Germline V gene sequence: CDR1 SGHTA, CDR2 FQGTGA. The germline V and J ends were trimmed by 0 bases and 0 bases, with 13 bases remaining between them. This CDR3 has 17 amino acids. The CDR3 loop is CASSLTSESSSTDTQYF. CDR3 coding DNA: TGTGCCAGCAGCTTAACATCAGAAAGCTCTAGCACAGATACGCAGTATTTT.

The rearrangement uses TRBV7-9 and TRBJ1-1; unclear D gene. CDR3 length: 11 amino acids. Germline values: CDR1 SEHNR, CDR2 FQNEAQ (reference sequence). Trimming took 3 bases from V and 5 from J, leaving 4 bases between them. As DNA, the CDR3 is TGTGCCAGCAGCTTCTATACTGAAGCTTTCTTT. The encoded protein is CASSFYTEAFF.

The chain joins TRBV6-5 to TRBJ1-3; maybe TRBD1 (6 bases). The CDR3 has 16 amino acids. The germline gives CDR1 MNHEY, CDR2 SVGAGI. V was pared by 2 bases and J by 0 bases, with 11 bases between. The CDR3 reads CASSYGTSSSGNTIYF. The CDR3 nucleotides read TGTGCCAGCAGTTACGGGACATCGAGCTCTGGAAACACCATATATTTT.

CDR3 sequence: CSVLRDTLFGETQYF. DNA for the CDR3: TGCAGCGTTCTCCGGGACACACTTTTCGGGGAGACCCAGTACTTC. The chain uses TRBV29-1 and TRBJ2-5; D might be TRBD1 (6 bases). CDR1 is SQVTM, CDR2 ANQGSEA, per germline. V dropped 5 bases and J dropped 5 bases, with 21 bases sitting between them. This CDR3 has 15 amino acids.

This clone was seen once. The chain carries TRBV9 and TRBJ2-7, with a possible D match to TRBD2 (6 bases). Germline CDR1 and CDR2: SGDLS and YYNGEE. Trimming took off 0 bases at V and 5 bases at J, with 15 bases between the two ends. This CDR3 has 15 residues. The CDR3 DNA reads TGTGCCAGCAGCGTAGAGGGAGGAGCGTCCGACGAGCAGTACTTC. Translation gives CASSVEGGASDEQYF.

The gene calls are TRBV7-9 and TRBJ1-2; no clear D gene. Germline-derived CDR1 and CDR2 are SEHNR and FQNEAQ (reference sequence). This CDR3 contains 13 residues. The ends were cut back, 3 bases at V and 3 bases at J, with 8 bases in the middle. The CDR3 DNA sequence: TGTGCCAGCAGCTTCGAGGTGGACTATGGCTACACCTTC. Protein: CASSFEVDYGYTF.

The V gene is TRBV12-5, the J gene TRBJ1-5, with TRBD1 matching over 7 bases. The CDR3 sequence is 16 residues long. Losses at the gene ends were 0 bases for V and 2 bases for J; bases not matched to a gene: 4. Germline CDR1 LGHNT, CDR2 FRNRAP. The CDR3 nucleotides read TGTGCTAGTGGTTTGGTACAGGGGCCAGGCAATCAGCCCCAGCATTTT. Translating gives CASGLVQGPGNQPQHF.

J is TRBJ1-5 and V is TRBV6-5; 11 bases match TRBD1. Germline V lookup: CDR1 MNHEY, CDR2 SVGAGI. Germline trimming cut 7 bases from V and 5 bases from J; bases unmatched to any gene: 4. The CDR3 is made up of 14 amino acids. CDR3 region: CASTWGQGDQPQHF. DNA of the CDR3: TGTGCCAGCACTTGGGGACAGGGGGATCAGCCCCAGCATTTT.

The chain employs TRBV6-5 and TRBJ1-2; a possible D gene is TRBD1 (6 bases). V shed 3 bases and J shed 3 bases, with 11 bases lying between them. The CDR3 runs 14 residues. The germline V gene has CDR1 MNHEY and CDR2 SVGAGI. The CDR3 DNA reads as TGTGCCAGCAGTTATAACAGGGTGGACTATGGCTACACCTTC. Its translation is CASSYNRVDYGYTF.

The chain carries TRBV3-1 (or the pseudogene TRBV3-2) and TRBJ1-3; no definite D call. The CDR3 has 16 amino acids. Germline V gene sequence: CDR1 LGHDT, CDR2 YNNKEL (reference sequence). Between the trimmed V and J ends, which lost 0 bases and 0 bases, there was a span of 9 bases. The chain's CDR3 is CASSQDSASSGNTIYF. The DNA of the CDR3 is TGTGCCAGCAGCCAAGATTCTGCGAGCTCTGGAAACACCATATATTTT.

The chain recombines TRBV5-4 with TRBJ2-3; maybe TRBD2 (6 bases). Trimming left V 0 bases short and J 3 bases short, with 17 bases between. The V gene's germline CDR1 is SGHNT and CDR2 YYREEE (reference sequence). The CDR3 is made up of 17 amino acids. This CDR3 is CASSLAQAIRETDTQYF. The CDR3 DNA sequence: TGTGCCAGCAGCTTGGCCCAGGCAATTCGGGAGACAGATACGCAGTATTTT.

This chain connects TRBV12-5 to TRBJ2-1, with 7 bases identical to TRBD1. CDR3 size: 13 residues. Germline CDR1 and CDR2: LGHNT and FRNRAP. The V gene end was trimmed by 9 bases and the J gene end by 7 bases; junction bases not matched to a gene: 9. CDR3 sequence: CASQGVVRNEQFF. CDR3 DNA: TGTGCTAGCCAGGGGGTGGTTAGGAATGAGCAGTTCTTC.

The gene calls are TRBV5-1 and TRBJ1-1; possibly TRBD1 for D (5 bases). The CDR3 runs 16 residues. The V end lost 4 bases, the J end lost 4 bases, and 20 bases lay between the germline ends. Per germline, CDR1 SGHRS and CDR2 YFSETQ. In DNA form, the CDR3 reads TGCGCCAGCAGCGAGGGACTCCTTCGGGTGGGCACTGAAGCTTTCTTT. Its protein product is CASSEGLLRVGTEAFF.